This TCR beta chain is from a study of control samples from healthy donors and cancer patients. Only in-frame clones appear in the TCRdb table, and some are missing; sequencing was by immunoSEQ multiplex PCR. The sample lists about 180,000 clones, 90% to 95% occurring once. The germline V gene encodes CDR1 SGHVS and CDR2 FNYEAQ. This CDR3 has 15 amino acids. The ends lost 0 bases at V and 10 bases at J; junction bases unmatched: 7. Material: blood. This TCR was recovered from a man aged 25 to 45 in good health. The rearrangement uses TRBV7-6 and TRBJ2-1, with 9 positions matching TRBD2. In nucleotides, the CDR3 is TGTGCCAGCAGCTTAGCAGCTCTAGCGGGGAGGGAGCAGTTCTTC. Protein product: CASSLAALAGREQFF.